Reported below is one T cell receptor (beta chain). This record comes from a study of CD8+ T cells in alopecia areata. Extracted RNA was reverse transcribed, and the resulting cDNA served as sequencing template. Produced via immunoSEQ multiplex PCR; TCRdb's table is partial and in-frame only. Of fewer than 250,000 clones in the sample, about 60% were seen once. The sample's treatment: oral pan-JAK inhibitor, 5-10 mg twice daily. V shed 2 bases and J shed 5 bases, with 6 bases lying between them. CDR1 is SNHLY and CDR2 is FYNNEI in the germline V gene. The CDR3 has 12 residues. This specimen was CD4+ T cells sorted from blood, taken at week 4, from a patient treated with tofacitinib. The receptor was derived from a human donor with alopecia areata. This chain joins TRBV2 and TRBJ2-5; no clear D. As DNA, the CDR3 is TGTGCCAGCAGTGAATTTGGGGAGACCCAGTACTTC. It yields the protein CASSEFGETQYF.